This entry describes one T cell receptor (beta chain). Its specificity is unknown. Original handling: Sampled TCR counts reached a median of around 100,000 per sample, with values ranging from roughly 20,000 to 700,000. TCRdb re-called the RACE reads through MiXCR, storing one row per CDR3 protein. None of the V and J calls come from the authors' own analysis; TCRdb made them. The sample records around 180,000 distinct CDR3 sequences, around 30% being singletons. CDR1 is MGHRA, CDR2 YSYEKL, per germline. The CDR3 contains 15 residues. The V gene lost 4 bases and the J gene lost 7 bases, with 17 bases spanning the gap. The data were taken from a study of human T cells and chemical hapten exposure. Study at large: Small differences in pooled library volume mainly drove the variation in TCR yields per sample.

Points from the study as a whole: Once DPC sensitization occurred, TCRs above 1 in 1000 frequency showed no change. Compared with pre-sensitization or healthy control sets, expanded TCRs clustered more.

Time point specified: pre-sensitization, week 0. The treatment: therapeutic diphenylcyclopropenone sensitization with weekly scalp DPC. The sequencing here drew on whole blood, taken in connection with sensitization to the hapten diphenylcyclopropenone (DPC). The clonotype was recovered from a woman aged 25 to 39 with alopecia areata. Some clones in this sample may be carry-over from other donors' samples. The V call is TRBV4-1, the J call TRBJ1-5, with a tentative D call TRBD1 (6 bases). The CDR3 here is CASSPRGGGLQPQHF. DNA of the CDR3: TGCGCCAGCAGCCCCAGGGGTGGGGGTTTGCAGCCCCAGCATTTT.